The 13 T cell receptor beta chains below were found in one sample sequenced in a study of cytomegalovirus exposure and HLA in healthy donors. PCR amplification relied on 60 Vbeta primers (plus 13 Jbeta primers). The assay was immunoSEQ multiplex PCR, and TCRdb's table has in-frame clones only and misses some. The table has 120,000 or so clones, approximately 80% seen once. Sequences were obtained from PBMCs. These receptors were obtained from a woman in her late teens or twenties in good health and CMV-seronegative.

J is TRBJ1-1 and V is TRBV5-1, with a weak D call TRBD1 (5 bases). This CDR3 has 14 residues. V gave up 4 bases and J gave up 1 base, with 11 bases separating them. Germline V lookup: CDR1 SGHRS, CDR2 YFSETQ. The CDR3 DNA reads as TGCGCCAGCAGCCAAGACAGCGCGAACACTGAAGCTTTCTTT. Its translation: CASSQDSANTEAFF.

This clone was counted a few times. CDR3 in amino acids: CASSSQGRQPQHF. The CDR3 DNA sequence: TGTGCCAGCAGTTCACAGGGACGTCAGCCCCAGCATTTT. The chain recombines TRBV6-1 with TRBJ1-5, with a weak D call TRBD1 (6 bases). The germline gives CDR1 MNHNS, CDR2 SASEGT. CDR3 length: 13 amino acids. The V gene lost 5 bases and the J gene lost 6 bases, with 11 bases spanning the gap.

V is TRBV5-4 and J is TRBJ2-1, with a weak D call TRBD2 (6 bases). CDR1 and CDR2 (germline): SGHNT, YYREEE (reference sequence). Deletions cut 5 bases from V and 6 bases from J, with 21 bases between. The CDR3 is made up of 16 amino acids. The CDR3 DNA reads as TGTGCCAGCAGTTCTCGCGGGGTAGCCTTTGCCAATGAGCAGTTCTTC. Its protein product is CASSSRGVAFANEQFF.

The chain combines TRBV4-2 with TRBJ2-1, with 8 bases identical to TRBD2. Per the germline V gene, CDR1 is LGHNA and CDR2 is YNFKEQ. V shed 3 bases and J 9 bases; nucleotides not matched to a gene: 19. The CDR3 loop spans 18 amino acids. CDR3 region: CASSHPQISAGEMVEQFF. The DNA of the CDR3 is TGTGCCAGCAGCCATCCTCAAATTTCAGCGGGGGAAATGGTTGAGCAGTTCTTC.

The rearrangement joins TRBV5-1 to TRBJ2-5, with D tentatively TRBD2 (6 bases). The CDR3 spans 15 residues. Germline lookup yields CDR1 SGHRS and CDR2 YFSETQ. Trimming took 5 bases from V and 2 from J, leaving 16 bases between them. For the CDR3, the DNA is TGCGCCAGCAGGGGGGGACGCCCGTCTCAAGAGACCCAGTACTTC. Translation gives CASRGGRPSQETQYF. Looking up the rest from reference TRBV5-1 and TRBJ2-5 gives the full variable domain: KAGVTQTPRYLIKTRGQQVTLSCSPISGHRSVSWYQQTPGQGLQFLFEYFSETQRNKGNFPGRFSGRQFSNSRSEMNVSTLELGDSALYLCASRGGRPSQETQYFGPGTRLLVL.

This clone was seen just once. V is TRBV5-1 and J is TRBJ2-7; possibly TRBD2 for D (5 bases). V gave up 4 bases and J gave up 6 bases, with 17 bases separating them. The CDR3 is made up of 14 amino acids. The germline V gene encodes CDR1 SGHRS and CDR2 YFSETQ. CDR3 loop: CASSAEGTPGEQYF. CDR3 bases: TGCGCCAGCAGCGCAGAGGGAACCCCGGGCGAGCAGTACTTC.

This clone has more than one count but fewer than ten. The chain has TRBV5-6 and TRBJ1-5; D is undetermined. The V gene's germline CDR1 is SGHDT and CDR2 YYEEEE. The CDR3 is made up of 15 amino acids. The germline V and J ends were trimmed by 4 bases and 0 bases, with 11 bases remaining between them. The DNA for the CDR3 is TGTGCCAGCAGCCTACAGTCTTATAGCAATCAGCCCCAGCATTTT. The encoded protein is CASSLQSYSNQPQHF. Looking up the rest from reference TRBV5-6 and TRBJ1-5 gives the full variable domain: DAGVTQSPTHLIKTRGQQVTLRCSPKSGHDTVSWYQQALGQGPQFIFQYYEEEERQRGNFPDRFSGHQFPNYSSELNVNALLLGDSALYLCASSLQSYSNQPQHFGDGTRLSIL.

The V call is TRBV6-1, the J call TRBJ1-5, with a tentative D call TRBD1 (5 bases). This CDR3 has 19 amino acids. Germline V lookup: CDR1 MNHNS, CDR2 SASEGT. V lost 1 base and J 6 bases, leaving 25 bases between the germline ends. CDR3 sequence (DNA): TGTGCCAGCAGTGAAGGGATTGGGTTAGGGCAGGGCCTCGGTCAGCCCCAGCATTTT. Amino acid sequence: CASSEGIGLGQGLGQPQHF.

V gene TRBV7-2 combines with J gene TRBJ2-4; D unclear. CDR1 and CDR2 from the germline V gene are SGHTA and FQGNSA. V gave up 4 bases and J gave up 7 bases, with 8 bases separating them. The CDR3 is made up of 12 amino acids. The CDR3 DNA follows: TGTGCCAGCAGCTCTTCCGGGAACATTCAGTACTTC. Protein sequence: CASSSSGNIQYF.

The chain combines TRBV30 with TRBJ1-1; 8 positions match TRBD1. The germline V gene encodes CDR1 GTSNPN and CDR2 SVGIG (reference sequence). The V and J ends lost 2 bases and 11 bases, in that order; junction bases with no gene match: 16. The CDR3 runs 15 residues. The chain's CDR3 is CAWSQVQGGKLGAFF. CDR3 DNA sequence: TGTGCCTGGAGTCAGGTACAGGGGGGGAAGTTAGGTGCTTTCTTT.

The rearrangement uses TRBV7-9 and TRBJ2-3; D remains unclear. CDR3 length: 13 residues. In germline, CDR1 is SEHNR, CDR2 FQNEAQ (reference sequence). The V end was cut by 1 base, the J end by 6 bases, with 8 bases between. The CDR3 DNA reads TGTGCCAGCAGCTTAGTAAAAATGGATACGCAGTATTTT. This gives the protein CASSLVKMDTQYF. The full variable domain, rest sourced from reference TRBV7-9 and TRBJ2-3, is DTGVSQNPRHKITKRGQNVTFRCDPISEHNRLYWYRQTLGQGPEFLTYFQNEAQLEKSRLLSDRFSAERPKGSFSTLEIQRTEQGDSAMYLCASSLVKMDTQYFGPGTRLTVL.

This clone has only a few counts. The chain carries TRBV7-2 and TRBJ1-3; 7 positions agree with TRBD1. J was trimmed by 1 base and V by 4 bases; bases with no gene match: 10. The CDR3 is 17 residues long. The germline V gene has CDR1 SGHTA and CDR2 FQGNSA. The CDR3 reads CASSSSTGYWSGNTIYF. Written as DNA, the CDR3 is TGTGCCAGCAGCTCCTCGACAGGGTATTGGTCTGGAAACACCATATATTTT.

V is TRBV9 and J is TRBJ2-1; 7 bases agree with TRBD2. V was pared by 7 bases and J by 3 bases, with 1 base of the junction left unmatched. Germline CDR1 and CDR2: SGDLS and YYNGEE. CDR3 size: 12 residues. The CDR3 DNA follows: TGTGCCAGCGGGGGGGACTACAATGAGCAGTTCTTC. This gives the protein CASGGDYNEQFF.